The 27 T cell receptor beta chains presented below share a single source sample, sequenced in a study of CD4+ T cells in melanoma. This table comes from immunoSEQ multiplex PCR, and its TCRdb copy is limited to in-frame clones, with some not included. The data contain about 10,000 clones, around 64% of them seen just once; the ten biggest clones take up over 9%. The material sequenced was cells from a culture (not recorded whether cultured in vitro). The receptors derive from a human donor with melanoma.

The chain uses TRBV11-2 and TRBJ2-1; D is unclear. The CDR3 loop spans 15 amino acids. Germline V lookup: CDR1 SGHAT, CDR2 FQNNGV. Trimming shortened V by 5 bases and J by 0 bases, and 11 bases separated the two germline ends. Here the CDR3 reads CASSPTGSSYNEQFF. In DNA form, the CDR3 reads TGTGCCAGCAGCCCCACTGGTAGCTCCTACAATGAGCAGTTCTTC. The full variable domain, completed using reference TRBV11-2 and TRBJ2-1, is EAGVAQSPRYKIIEKRQSVAFWCNPISGHATLYWYQQILGQGPKLLIQFQNNGVVDDSQLPKDRFSAERLKGVDSTLKIQPAKLEDSAVYLCASSPTGSSYNEQFFGPGTRLTVL.

A few counts support this clone. The V gene is TRBV9, the J gene TRBJ1-4; D perhaps matches TRBD1 (6 bases). The CDR3 runs to 15 residues. In germline, CDR1 is SGDLS, CDR2 YYNGEE. The V gene lost 0 bases and the J gene lost 5 bases, with 11 bases spanning the gap. In DNA form, the CDR3 reads TGTGCCAGCAGCGTAGTCGGGGGGGCAAATGAAAAACTGTTTTTT. Translating it yields CASSVVGGANEKLFF.

V usage is TRBV18 and J usage is TRBJ2-1, with 11 nucleotides matching TRBD2. Trimming cost V 5 bases and J 9 bases; bases outside gene matches: 6. Germline lookup yields CDR1 KGHSH and CDR2 LQKENI. CDR3 size: 14 residues. The DNA for the CDR3 is TGTGCCAGCTCAACTAATAGCGGGGGGGCTGAGCAGTTCTTC. It encodes CASSTNSGGAEQFF.

The rearrangement links TRBV6-1 to TRBJ1-4; 7 bases map to TRBD1. Germline assignment: CDR1 MNHNS and CDR2 SASEGT. The ends lost 7 bases at V and 7 bases at J; junction bases unmatched: 9. The length of the CDR3 is 14 residues. CDR3 coding DNA: TGTGCCAGCACCGGCCGTCACAGGGGTGAAAAACTGTTTTTT. Encoded protein: CASTGRHRGEKLFF.

The chain joins TRBV6-1 to TRBJ1-1; 9 positions agree with TRBD1. V lost 0 bases, J lost 0 bases, and 8 bases stayed unmatched. In germline, CDR1 is MNHNS, CDR2 SASEGT. This CDR3 region has 18 residues. CDR3 protein: CASSEALLTGGVNTEAFF. In DNA form, the CDR3 reads TGTGCCAGCAGTGAAGCGCTCTTGACAGGGGGAGTGAACACTGAAGCTTTCTTT.

This clone was seen more than once but under ten times. The chain carries TRBV5-4 and TRBJ2-7; TRBD1 matches 12 bases. The ends lost 5 bases at V and 7 bases at J; junction bases unmatched: 10. CDR1 and CDR2 (germline): SGHNT, YYREEE (reference sequence). This CDR3 comprises 15 residues. The CDR3 nucleotides are TGTGCCAGCAGGAGGTGGGGACAGGGGGCTTGGGAGCAGTACTTC. It specifies CASRRWGQGAWEQYF.

J is TRBJ2-3 and V is TRBV5-1, with 8 bases identical to TRBD1. Germline V gives CDR1 SGHRS, CDR2 YFSETQ. V lost 7 bases, J lost 0 bases, and 4 bases stayed unmatched. The CDR3 is 14 amino acids. CDR3 amino acids: CASGRQGSTDTQYF. CDR3 DNA: TGCGCCAGCGGCCGACAGGGGAGCACAGATACGCAGTATTTT.

This clone was seen only a few times. V is TRBV19 and J is TRBJ2-7; perhaps TRBD2 as D (6 bases). The germline gives CDR1 LNHDA, CDR2 SQIVND (reference sequence). The CDR3 has 12 residues. Trimming removed 5 bases at V and 7 bases at J, with 12 bases between. CDR3 in amino acids: CASSGRAGEQYF. CDR3 sequence (DNA): TGTGCCAGTAGTGGAAGGGCGGGGGAGCAGTACTTC.

The rearrangement joins TRBV7-8 to TRBJ2-6, with a possible D match to TRBD1 (5 bases). V lost 0 bases and J lost 1, with 10 bases in between. CDR1 SGHVS and CDR2 FQNEAQ come from the germline V gene. The CDR3 sequence is 17 residues long. CDR3 DNA sequence: TGTGCCAGCAGCTTAGCTACAGGAAATTCTGGGGCCAACGTCCTGACTTTC. This gives the protein CASSLATGNSGANVLTF.

This chain connects TRBV5-1 to TRBJ1-2; 12 nucleotides line up with TRBD1. The CDR3 spans 16 residues. V was pared by 3 bases and J by 4 bases, with 7 bases of the junction left unmatched. CDR1 SGHRS and CDR2 YFSETQ come from the germline V gene. The CDR3 nucleotides read TGCGCCAGCAGCTCGGGGGGACAGGGGGCCCTCTATGGCTACACCTTC. Residues: CASSSGGQGALYGYTF.

The rearrangement joins TRBV7-3 to TRBJ2-5, with D uncertain. CDR3 length equals 14 residues. V was shortened by 7 bases and J by 5 bases, with 17 bases between the two germline ends. Germline V gene data show CDR1 as SGHTA and CDR2 as FQGTGA. CDR3 in DNA: TGTGCCAGCAAAAAAAACGGCCAGGATGAGACCCAGTACTTC. Its translation: CASKKNGQDETQYF.

The chain combines TRBV7-3 with TRBJ2-1; 7 nucleotides agree with TRBD1. The CDR3 sequence is 15 residues long. Germline values: CDR1 SGHTA, CDR2 FQGTGA. Trimming at V came to 6 bases and at J to 3 bases, leaving 8 bases not matched to a gene. The CDR3 sequence is CASRLTGTDYNEQFF. CDR3 nucleotides: TGTGCCAGCAGACTAACCGGGACAGACTACAATGAGCAGTTCTTC.

This clone is categorized as medium-sized. The rearrangement uses TRBV18 and TRBJ2-2; the match to TRBD1 covers 9 bases. CDR3 length equals 16 residues. V was clipped by 2 bases and J by 4 bases; unmatched bases: 5. Germline CDR1 reads KGHSH; CDR2 reads LQKENI. The CDR3 DNA follows: TGTGCCAGCTCACCAGCGGGACAGGGCTCCACCGGGGAGCTGTTTTTT. This gives the protein CASSPAGQGSTGELFF. Variable domain in full (rest from reference TRBV18 and TRBJ2-2): NAGVMQNPRHLVRRRGQEARLRCSPMKGHSHVYWYRQLPEEGLKFMVYLQKENIIDESGMPKERFSAEFPKEGPSILRIQQVVRGDSAAYFCASSPAGQGSTGELFFGEGSRLTVL.

The chain combines TRBV5-1 with TRBJ1-1; D is undetermined. The CDR3 consists of 15 residues. The germline CDR1 and CDR2 sequences are SGHRS and YFSETQ. The V gene lost 2 bases and the J gene lost 4 bases, with 15 bases spanning the gap. The chain's CDR3 is CASSLDPTSLTEAFF. CDR3 nucleotide sequence: TGCGCCAGCAGCTTAGACCCGACATCCCTCACTGAAGCTTTCTTT.

The chain is built from TRBV5-1 and TRBJ1-1; TRBD1 might be the D (5 bases). Trimming removed 9 bases at V and 6 bases at J, with 21 bases between. CDR1 and CDR2 from the germline V gene are SGHRS and YFSETQ. This CDR3 contains 14 residues. The CDR3 sequence is CATRDLGRRAEAFF. The CDR3 DNA reads TGCGCCACCAGGGATTTGGGGCGCAGGGCTGAAGCTTTCTTT.

The table lists this clone with a few counts. The chain employs TRBV19 and TRBJ1-2; D is unresolved. The V end was cut by 3 bases, the J end by 8 bases, with 16 bases between. Germline V gene data show CDR1 as LNHDA and CDR2 as SQIVND (reference sequence). The CDR3 spans 14 residues. The CDR3 loop reads CASSMSSDASGYTF. As DNA, the CDR3 is TGTGCCAGTAGTATGTCCTCGGACGCCTCGGGCTACACCTTC.

The chain uses TRBV27 and TRBJ1-1; D is uncertain. Germline V gene lookup returns CDR1 MNHEY and CDR2 SMNVEV (reference sequence). The CDR3 extends over 13 amino acids. Trimming removed 6 bases at V and 0 bases at J, with 8 bases between. The CDR3 DNA sequence: TGTGCCAGCAGAAAACGGATGAACACTGAAGCTTTCTTT. Protein sequence: CASRKRMNTEAFF.

The V and J genes are TRBV6-1 and TRBJ1-3; TRBD1 matches at 9 bases. Trimming took 3 bases from V and 2 from J; bases not matched to a gene: 2. The germline V gene encodes CDR1 MNHNS and CDR2 SASEGT. CDR3 size: 15 residues. The CDR3 protein is CASSDRDRAGNTIYF. The CDR3 DNA reads as TGTGCCAGCAGTGACCGGGACAGGGCTGGAAACACCATATATTTT.

The rearrangement uses TRBV5-6 and TRBJ1-1; D might be TRBD1 (5 bases). The CDR3 runs to 13 residues. Germline CDR1 and CDR2: SGHDT and YYEEEE. Between the trimmed V and J ends, which lost 4 bases and 11 bases, there was a span of 18 bases. The CDR3 region has the DNA TGTGCCAGCAGCCGGGGACCCTCGAAGGGGGCTTTCTTT. It is translated as CASSRGPSKGAFF.

This clone was counted between two and nine times. The CDR3 sequence: CASSPRQGDGYTF. Here the CDR3 DNA reads TGTGCCAGCAGCCCCCGACAGGGGGATGGCTACACCTTC. V usage is TRBV4-2 and J usage is TRBJ1-2, with TRBD1 identical over 9 bases. This CDR3 is 13 amino acids long. J lost 6 bases, V lost 4 bases, and 3 bases had no gene match. Germline CDR1 and CDR2: LGHNA and YNFKEQ.

V and J are TRBV30 and TRBJ2-3; maybe TRBD1 (6 bases). Between the trimmed V and J ends, which lost 3 bases and 0 bases, there was a span of 10 bases. CDR3 length equals 14 residues. CDR1 is GTSNPN and CDR2 is SVGIG in the germline V gene (reference sequence). This CDR3 reads CAWSHRESTDTQYF. CDR3 DNA: TGTGCCTGGAGCCACAGGGAGAGCACAGATACGCAGTATTTT.

V and J are TRBV27 and TRBJ1-1, with D unresolved. The V gene's germline CDR1 is MNHEY and CDR2 SMNVEV (reference sequence). Trimming cost V 6 bases and J 3 bases, with 14 bases left between them. This CDR3 contains 14 residues. The chain's CDR3 is CASRDWSRDTEAFF. The DNA of the CDR3 is TGTGCCAGCAGAGACTGGTCTCGGGACACTGAAGCTTTCTTT.

A few counts support this clone. This sequence joins TRBV5-4 and TRBJ1-2; D is perhaps TRBD1 (6 bases). The CDR3 runs 14 residues. Germline CDR1 SGHNT, CDR2 YYREEE (reference sequence). Trimming took 5 bases from V and 6 from J, leaving 17 bases between them. The CDR3 protein is CASRPGAEIHGYTF. Written as DNA, the CDR3 is TGTGCCAGCAGACCGGGGGCGGAAATCCATGGCTACACCTTC.

The chain couples TRBV11-2 to TRBJ1-1; D unresolved. V shed 3 bases and J shed 7 bases, with 15 bases lying between them. Looked up from germline, CDR1 is SGHAT and CDR2 is FQNNGV. The CDR3 runs 14 residues. This CDR3 is CASSFRADTNEAFF. The CDR3 DNA reads TGTGCCAGCAGCTTTAGGGCCGATACAAATGAAGCTTTCTTT.

The CDR3 loop is CASSPGQDYGYTF. The CDR3 DNA is TGTGCCAGCTCACCGGGACAGGATTATGGCTACACCTTC. V and J are TRBV18 and TRBJ1-2; 8 bases agree with TRBD1. Trimming cost V 3 bases and J 5 bases; bases outside gene matches: 2. The CDR3 loop spans 13 amino acids. Germline CDR1 and CDR2: KGHSH and LQKENI.

V usage is TRBV7-3 and J usage is TRBJ2-2; no definite D call. Per germline, CDR1 SGHTA and CDR2 FQGTGA. The CDR3 sequence is 16 residues long. The germline V and J ends were trimmed by 1 base and 0 bases, with 9 bases remaining between them. The CDR3 DNA sequence: TGTGCCAGCAGCTTAATGGGCGGTTCGAACACCGGGGAGCTGTTTTTT. Its translation is CASSLMGGSNTGELFF.

There are a few counts of this clone. The chain employs TRBV7-9 and TRBJ1-1; TRBD1 might be the D (5 bases). V was clipped by 4 bases and J by 5 bases, with 17 bases between them. Germline V gives CDR1 SEHNR, CDR2 FQNEAQ (reference sequence). The CDR3 is made up of 15 amino acids. The CDR3 spells CASSSYQGAGTEAFF. CDR3 in DNA: TGTGCCAGCAGCTCCTATCAAGGGGCCGGGACTGAAGCTTTCTTT.